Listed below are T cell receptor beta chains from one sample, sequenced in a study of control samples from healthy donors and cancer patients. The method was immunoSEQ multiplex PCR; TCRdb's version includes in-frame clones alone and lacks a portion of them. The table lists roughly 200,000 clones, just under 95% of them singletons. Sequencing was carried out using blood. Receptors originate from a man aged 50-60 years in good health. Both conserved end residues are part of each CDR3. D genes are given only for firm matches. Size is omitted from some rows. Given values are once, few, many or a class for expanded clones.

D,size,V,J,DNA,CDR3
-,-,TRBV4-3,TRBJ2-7,TGCGCCAGCAGCCAGCGCAGGGGATACGAGCAGTACTTC,CASSQRRGYEQYF
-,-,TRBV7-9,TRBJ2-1,TGTGCCAGCAGCCTGTCGAAGGGTGAGCAGTTCTTC,CASSLSKGEQFF
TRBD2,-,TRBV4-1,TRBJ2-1,TGCGCCAGCAGCCTCCCCGGGACTAGCGGGGGGGCAGCTCGTGAGCAGTTCTTC,CASSLPGTSGGAAREQFF
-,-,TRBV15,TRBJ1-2,TGTGCCACCCGCAGCTCCGGGGCGCGAGGCTACACCTTC,CATRSSGARGYTF
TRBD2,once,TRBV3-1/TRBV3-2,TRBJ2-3,TGTGCCAGCAGCCTAGGCCTAGCGGGGGGTACAGATACGCAGTATTTT,CASSLGLAGGTDTQYF
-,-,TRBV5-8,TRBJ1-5,TGTGCCAGCAGAGGAGGGGGGAAACAGCCCCAGCATTTT,CASRGGGKQPQHF
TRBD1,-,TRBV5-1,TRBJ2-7,TGCGCCAGCAGCTTGGGGCGCGGGACAGGGATGAGTGACGAGCAGTACTTC,CASSLGRGTGMSDEQYF
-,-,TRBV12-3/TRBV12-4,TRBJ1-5,TGTGCCAGCAGTTTAGACTCGGGTCAGCCCCAGCATTTT,CASSLDSGQPQHF
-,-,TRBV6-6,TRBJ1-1,TGTGCCAGCAGTTACCCCCAGAACACTGAAGCTTTCTTT,CASSYPQNTEAFF
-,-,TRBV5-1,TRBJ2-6,TGCGCCAGCAGCTATTTGACATCGCGGGGCAACTCTGGGGCCAACGTCCTGACTTTC,CASSYLTSRGNSGANVLTF
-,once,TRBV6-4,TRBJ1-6,TGTGCCAGCAGTGCCTTAGTAACCTCACCCCTCCACTTT,CASSALVTSPLHF
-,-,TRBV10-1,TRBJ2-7,TGCGCCAGCAGTGACCCCACCTCGGAGCAGTACTTC,CASSDPTSEQYF
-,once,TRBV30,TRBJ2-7,TGTGCCTGGAGTTTGGACCTCGGCTCCTACGAGCAGTACTTC,CAWSLDLGSYEQYF
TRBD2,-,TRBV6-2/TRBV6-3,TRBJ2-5,TGTGCCAGCAGCCCAGCGGGGGGTGCTTCTGAGACCCAGTACTTC,CASSPAGGASETQYF
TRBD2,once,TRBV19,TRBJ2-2,TGTGCCAGTAAAGATAGCGGGGGCCAAGGACCAGGGGAGCTGTTTTTT,CASKDSGGQGPGELFF
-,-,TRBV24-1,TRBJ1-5,TGTGCCACCAGTGCGGGGAGTGGGGAACCGGGCAATCAGCCCCAGCATTTT,CATSAGSGEPGNQPQHF
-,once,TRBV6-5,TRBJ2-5,TGTGCCAGCAGTCGCGGACAGCAAGAGACCCAGTACTTC,CASSRGQQETQYF
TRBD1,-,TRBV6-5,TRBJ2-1,TGTGCCAGCAGAACACCGGGACAGGGTGAGCAGTTCTTC,CASRTPGQGEQFF
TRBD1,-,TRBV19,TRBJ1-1,TGTGCCAGTAGCCTACAGGGGGCTAAGCACACTGAAGCTTTCTTT,CASSLQGAKHTEAFF
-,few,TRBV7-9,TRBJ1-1,TGTGCCAGCAGCTGGAACACTGAAGCTTTCTTT,CASSWNTEAFF
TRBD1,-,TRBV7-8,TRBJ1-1,TGTGCCAGCAGCTTGGCCGGGACAGGGTATACTGAAGCTTTCTTT,CASSLAGTGYTEAFF
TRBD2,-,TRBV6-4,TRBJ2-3,TGTGCCAGCAGTGACTCGACTAGCGGGGTAGATACGCAGTATTTT,CASSDSTSGVDTQYF
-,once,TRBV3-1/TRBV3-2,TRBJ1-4,TGTGCCAGCAGCCCTTCTGCGTCTGCAACTAATGAAAAACTGTTTTTT,CASSPSASATNEKLFF
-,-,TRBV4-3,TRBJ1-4,TGCGCCAGCAGCCTTACGGGGGGCCCTGAAAAACTGTTTTTT,CASSLTGGPEKLFF
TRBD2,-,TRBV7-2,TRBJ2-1,TGTGCCAGCAGCTTAGCGGGGACTAGCGGGAGCAATGAGCAGTTCTTC,CASSLAGTSGSNEQFF
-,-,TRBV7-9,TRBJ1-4,TGTGCCAGCAGCCGGGACGTCGCAACTAATGAAAAACTGTTTTTT,CASSRDVATNEKLFF
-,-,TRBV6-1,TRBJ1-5,TGTGCCAGCAGTGAAGGGAGGACGGGTTTCGCCAGTAATCAGCCCCAGCATTTT,CASSEGRTGFASNQPQHF
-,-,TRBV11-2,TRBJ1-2,TGTGCCAGCAGCTCGCGGGTGGATGGCTACACCTTC,CASSSRVDGYTF
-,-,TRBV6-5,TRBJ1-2,TGTGCCAGCAGTTACCGGCAGAACTATGGCTACACCTTC,CASSYRQNYGYTF
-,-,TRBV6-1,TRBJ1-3,TGTGCCAGCAGTGACCTACAGAGGTGGGGAAACACCATATATTTT,CASSDLQRWGNTIYF
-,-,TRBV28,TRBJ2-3,TGTGCCAGCAGTCCCTCTCTCGGGCCCGAGGGGGGGTACACAGATACGCAGTATTTT,CASSPSLGPEGGYTDTQYF